Reported below is one TCR beta chain. The CDR3 has 13 amino acids. Germline CDR1 and CDR2: SGHNT and YYREEE (reference sequence). V lost 4 bases to trimming and J lost 6 bases, with 13 bases between them. How the authors handled the data: Filtering differed because ImmunoSEQ produced junction-only sequences that carried no quality scores. Only in-frame clones appear in the TCRdb table, and some are missing; sequencing was by immunoSEQ multiplex PCR. V, J and clone size were drawn from that table, and D and trimming were deduced from the DNA. The table has about 2.2 million clones, around 93% seen once; the top ten hold over 1.5%. The data were taken from a study of shared clonotypes between healthy human individuals. CD8 cells regarded as naive lacked CD45RO, were positively chosen for CCR7, and omitted terminally differentiated effector memory CD45RA+ cells.

The TCR sequence derives from a man between 18 and 35 years old in good health. Some clones in this sample may be carry-over from other donors' samples. Sequenced: naive CD8+ T cells from PBMCs. This chain connects TRBV5-4 to TRBJ1-1; no clear D gene. DNA for the CDR3: TGTGCCAGCAGCACCATTCCCATTTCTGAAGCTTTCTTT. This sequence encodes CASSTIPISEAFF.